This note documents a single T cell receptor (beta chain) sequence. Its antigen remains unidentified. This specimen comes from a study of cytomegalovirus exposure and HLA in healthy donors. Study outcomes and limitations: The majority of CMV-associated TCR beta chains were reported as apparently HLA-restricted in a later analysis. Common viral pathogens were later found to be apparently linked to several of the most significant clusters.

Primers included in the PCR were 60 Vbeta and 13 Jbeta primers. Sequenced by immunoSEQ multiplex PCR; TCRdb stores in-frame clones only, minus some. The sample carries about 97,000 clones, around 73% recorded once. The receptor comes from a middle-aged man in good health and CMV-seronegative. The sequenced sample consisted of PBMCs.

The CDR3 sequence: CASYVAIDYNEQFF. The CDR3 nucleotides are TGTGCCAGTTATGTAGCAATCGATTACAATGAGCAGTTCTTC. This chain connects TRBV6-5 to TRBJ2-1; D unclear. Trimming shortened V by 9 bases and J by 4 bases, and 16 bases separated the two germline ends. The CDR3 runs to 14 residues. From germline, CDR1 is MNHEY and CDR2 SVGAGI.